In its sample, the clone carrying this T cell receptor beta chain was seen once. The data stem from a study of cytomegalovirus exposure and HLA in healthy donors. Germline CDR1 is SGHTA and CDR2 is FQGTGA. V dropped 4 bases and J dropped 8; count of bases not matched to a gene: 15. The CDR3 has 16 amino acids. The PCR used 60 Vbeta and 13 Jbeta primers. The protocol was immunoSEQ multiplex PCR, while the TCRdb copy is restricted to in-frame clones and leaves out a portion. The table includes some 150,000 clones, under 75% detected once. Sequenced: PBMCs. The clonotype originates from a woman aged 40-49 years in good health and CMV-seronegative. The chain is built from TRBV7-3 and TRBJ1-2; 8 nucleotides align to TRBD1. The CDR3 loop is CASSSSPRGTGGGYTF. The CDR3 bases are TGTGCCAGCAGCTCCTCCCCGCGGGGGACAGGCGGAGGCTACACCTTC. Complete variable domain (other parts from reference TRBV7-3 and TRBJ1-2): GAGVSQTPSNKVTEKGKYVELRCDPISGHTALYWYRQSLGQGPEFLIYFQGTGAADDSGLPNDRFFAVRPEGSVSTLKIQRTERGDSAVYLCASSSSPRGTGGGYTFGSGTRLTVV.